These T cell receptor beta chains were read from a single sample in a study of OX40 agonist ivuxolimab in advanced cancers. Measured with immunoSEQ multiplex PCR; TCRdb has only the in-frame clones, and not every one. The table records 60,000 or so clones, approximately 86% of them present only once. The sample in question was CD4+ or CD8+ T cells sorted from blood, obtained in a trial of the OX40 agonist ivuxolimab. The origin of the receptors is an adult with an advanced solid tumor such as melanoma, head and neck, liver or kidney cancer. The CDR3 runs from the conserved cysteine through the conserved F or W. The order of the fields is V gene, D gene, clone size, J gene, CDR3 protein, CDR3 DNA. The D gene is left open where the match is weak. Not all rows give a size; the values are once, few, many and, for expanded clones, a class.

v_call: TRBV27
d_call: -
clone_size: -
j_call: TRBJ1-3
cdr3_aa: CASRRGSHGNTIYF
cdr3_nt: TGTGCCAGCAGGAGGGGATCCCATGGAAACACCATATATTTT

v_call: TRBV9
d_call: -
clone_size: -
j_call: TRBJ2-5
cdr3_aa: CASSVGPGYQETQYF
cdr3_nt: TGTGCCAGCAGCGTAGGACCGGGGTACCAAGAGACCCAGTACTTC

v_call: TRBV5-1
d_call: TRBD2
clone_size: -
j_call: TRBJ2-1
cdr3_aa: CASSLRRLAGTNEQFF
cdr3_nt: TGCGCCAGCAGCTTGAGGAGACTAGCGGGAACCAATGAGCAGTTCTTC

v_call: TRBV27
d_call: -
clone_size: -
j_call: TRBJ2-7
cdr3_aa: CASSSHGQGSYEQYF
cdr3_nt: TGTGCCAGCAGTTCCCACGGACAAGGGTCCTACGAGCAGTACTTC

v_call: TRBV6-4
d_call: -
clone_size: -
j_call: TRBJ1-1
cdr3_aa: CASSDSSQNTEAFF
cdr3_nt: TGTGCCAGCAGTGACTCTTCGCAGAACACTGAAGCTTTCTTT

v_call: TRBV5-1
d_call: TRBD2
clone_size: -
j_call: TRBJ2-3
cdr3_aa: CASSLSSGYTDTQYF
cdr3_nt: TGCGCCAGCAGCTTGTCTAGCGGGTACACAGATACGCAGTATTTT

v_call: TRBV7-9
d_call: -
clone_size: -
j_call: TRBJ1-4
cdr3_aa: CASSPSNEKLFF
cdr3_nt: TGTGCCAGCAGCCCTTCCAATGAAAAACTGTTTTTT

v_call: TRBV5-5
d_call: -
clone_size: few
j_call: TRBJ2-7
cdr3_aa: CASSSTTGEQYF
cdr3_nt: TGTGCCAGCAGCTCTACGACCGGGGAGCAGTACTTC

v_call: TRBV7-9
d_call: TRBD2
clone_size: -
j_call: TRBJ2-3
cdr3_aa: CASSNVGTSSDTQYF
cdr3_nt: TGTGCCAGCAGCAACGTGGGGACTAGTTCAGATACGCAGTATTTT

v_call: TRBV13
d_call: -
clone_size: -
j_call: TRBJ2-2
cdr3_aa: CASSLANTYTGELFF
cdr3_nt: TGTGCCAGCAGTCTAGCGAACACATACACCGGGGAGCTGTTTTTT

v_call: TRBV27
d_call: -
clone_size: -
j_call: TRBJ2-3
cdr3_aa: CASSPGFRDTDTQYF
cdr3_nt: TGTGCCAGCAGCCCGGGCTTTAGGGACACAGATACGCAGTATTTT

v_call: TRBV4-3
d_call: -
clone_size: -
j_call: TRBJ2-4
cdr3_aa: CASSQAQGYIQYF
cdr3_nt: TGCGCCAGCAGCCAAGCACAGGGATACATTCAGTACTTC

v_call: TRBV15
d_call: -
clone_size: -
j_call: TRBJ1-5
cdr3_aa: CATSRDREIYSNQPQHF
cdr3_nt: TGTGCCACCAGCAGAGATCGTGAGATTTATAGCAATCAGCCCCAGCATTTT

v_call: TRBV5-1
d_call: TRBD2
clone_size: -
j_call: TRBJ2-1
cdr3_aa: CASSLVGTTFNEQFF
cdr3_nt: TGCGCCAGCAGCTTGGTAGGGACTACCTTTAATGAGCAGTTCTTC

v_call: TRBV19
d_call: -
clone_size: -
j_call: TRBJ1-5
cdr3_aa: CASTLGRVGNQPQHF
cdr3_nt: TGTGCCAGTACTCTGGGCAGGGTGGGCAATCAGCCCCAGCATTTT

v_call: TRBV9
d_call: -
clone_size: -
j_call: TRBJ2-5
cdr3_aa: CASSVATVGGETQYF
cdr3_nt: TGTGCCAGCAGCGTAGCGACGGTTGGGGGAGAGACCCAGTACTTC

v_call: TRBV19
d_call: -
clone_size: -
j_call: TRBJ1-1
cdr3_aa: CASSMAGQTEAFF
cdr3_nt: TGTGCCAGTAGTATGGCGGGGCAGACTGAAGCTTTCTTT

v_call: TRBV2
d_call: TRBD1
clone_size: -
j_call: TRBJ2-7
cdr3_aa: CASEETGGKPSYEQYF
cdr3_nt: TGTGCCAGCGAAGAAACAGGGGGTAAGCCCTCCTACGAGCAGTACTTC

v_call: TRBV10-3
d_call: -
clone_size: once
j_call: TRBJ2-1
cdr3_aa: CAISEPSNNEQFF
cdr3_nt: TGTGCCATCAGTGAACCTAGCAACAATGAGCAGTTCTTC

v_call: TRBV6-5
d_call: -
clone_size: -
j_call: TRBJ2-7
cdr3_aa: CASSTADPSPYEQYF
cdr3_nt: TGTGCCAGCAGCACGGCGGACCCATCTCCCTACGAGCAGTACTTC

v_call: TRBV30
d_call: -
clone_size: -
j_call: TRBJ2-5
cdr3_aa: CAWSVVGGGETQYF
cdr3_nt: TGTGCCTGGAGTGTAGTCGGTGGGGGGGAGACCCAGTACTTC

v_call: TRBV11-2
d_call: -
clone_size: few
j_call: TRBJ2-2
cdr3_aa: CASSPPPGAVTGELFF
cdr3_nt: TGTGCCAGCAGCCCCCCCCCAGGCGCGGTCACCGGGGAGCTGTTTTTT

v_call: TRBV2
d_call: TRBD2
clone_size: -
j_call: TRBJ2-7
cdr3_aa: CASSGVAGGGYEQYF
cdr3_nt: TGTGCCAGCAGTGGCGTAGCGGGAGGAGGCTACGAGCAGTACTTC

v_call: TRBV13
d_call: -
clone_size: -
j_call: TRBJ2-7
cdr3_aa: CASSLTTAYTYEQYF
cdr3_nt: TGTGCCAGCAGCTTAACGACGGCTTATACCTACGAGCAGTACTTC

v_call: TRBV5-1
d_call: -
clone_size: -
j_call: TRBJ2-5
cdr3_aa: CASSYGQETQYF
cdr3_nt: TGCGCCAGCAGCTACGGGCAAGAGACCCAGTACTTC

v_call: TRBV5-1
d_call: -
clone_size: -
j_call: TRBJ1-6
cdr3_aa: CASSLGVGRDRVPLHF
cdr3_nt: TGCGCCAGCAGCTTGGGGGTCGGCAGGGATCGGGTGCCCCTCCACTTT

v_call: TRBV28
d_call: -
clone_size: -
j_call: TRBJ1-3
cdr3_aa: CASTPAGNTIYF
cdr3_nt: TGTGCCAGCACCCCTGCTGGAAACACCATATATTTT

v_call: TRBV28
d_call: -
clone_size: -
j_call: TRBJ2-1
cdr3_aa: CASTRAALGQFF
cdr3_nt: TGTGCCAGCACCCGAGCGGCCCTCGGGCAGTTCTTC

v_call: TRBV6-1
d_call: TRBD1
clone_size: -
j_call: TRBJ2-2
cdr3_aa: CASSEAGTGNTGELFF
cdr3_nt: TGTGCCAGCAGTGAAGCGGGGACAGGAAACACCGGGGAGCTGTTTTTT

v_call: TRBV13
d_call: -
clone_size: -
j_call: TRBJ2-1
cdr3_aa: CASSLPTLSYNEQFF
cdr3_nt: TGTGCCAGCAGCTTACCGACCCTCTCCTACAATGAGCAGTTCTTC

v_call: TRBV19
d_call: TRBD2
clone_size: -
j_call: TRBJ2-3
cdr3_aa: CASSILAGAPSVVDTQYF
cdr3_nt: TGTGCCAGTAGTATACTAGCGGGGGCCCCTTCGGTTGTGGATACGCAGTATTTT

v_call: TRBV7-9
d_call: -
clone_size: -
j_call: TRBJ1-1
cdr3_aa: CASSFRQGPSGTEAFF
cdr3_nt: TGTGCCAGCAGCTTTCGGCAGGGGCCTTCGGGAACTGAAGCTTTCTTT

v_call: TRBV5-4
d_call: TRBD1
clone_size: -
j_call: TRBJ2-1
cdr3_aa: CASSGDSYNEQFF
cdr3_nt: TGTGCCAGCAGCGGGGACAGTTACAATGAGCAGTTCTTC

v_call: TRBV11-3
d_call: -
clone_size: -
j_call: TRBJ2-7
cdr3_aa: CASSNDLREYF
cdr3_nt: TGTGCCAGCAGCAACGATCTACGGGAGTACTTC

v_call: TRBV30
d_call: -
clone_size: -
j_call: TRBJ2-7
cdr3_aa: CAWSDRLYEQYF
cdr3_nt: TGTGCCTGGAGCGACAGGCTATACGAGCAGTACTTC

v_call: TRBV10-3
d_call: TRBD1
clone_size: once
j_call: TRBJ2-7
cdr3_aa: CATTRQGTYEQYF
cdr3_nt: TGTGCCACTACGAGACAGGGGACCTACGAGCAGTACTTC

v_call: TRBV11-2
d_call: -
clone_size: -
j_call: TRBJ1-1
cdr3_aa: CASSLDLGNTEAFF
cdr3_nt: TGTGCCAGCAGCTTAGATCTCGGGAACACTGAAGCTTTCTTT

v_call: TRBV30
d_call: TRBD1
clone_size: -
j_call: TRBJ1-5
cdr3_aa: CAWKGTGNQPQHF
cdr3_nt: TGTGCCTGGAAGGGGACAGGTAATCAGCCCCAGCATTTT

v_call: TRBV19
d_call: TRBD1
clone_size: -
j_call: TRBJ2-7
cdr3_aa: CASSKSRDSYEQYF
cdr3_nt: TGTGCCAGTAGTAAGTCCCGGGACAGCTACGAGCAGTACTTC

v_call: TRBV29-1
d_call: -
clone_size: -
j_call: TRBJ2-7
cdr3_aa: CSVFEQGISYEQYF
cdr3_nt: TGCAGCGTGTTTGAACAGGGAATTTCCTACGAGCAGTACTTC

v_call: TRBV18
d_call: TRBD2
clone_size: -
j_call: TRBJ2-1
cdr3_aa: CASLLGRDNEQFF
cdr3_nt: TGTGCCAGCCTTTTAGGGAGGGACAATGAGCAGTTCTTC

v_call: TRBV28
d_call: TRBD2
clone_size: -
j_call: TRBJ2-7
cdr3_aa: CASKLRAGGSYEQYF
cdr3_nt: TGTGCCAGCAAGCTAAGAGCGGGGGGCTCCTACGAGCAGTACTTC

v_call: TRBV5-4
d_call: -
clone_size: -
j_call: TRBJ2-2
cdr3_aa: CASEKNPFDAGELFF
cdr3_nt: TGTGCCAGCGAAAAAAACCCTTTTGACGCCGGGGAGCTGTTTTTT

v_call: TRBV5-5
d_call: TRBD1
clone_size: -
j_call: TRBJ1-4
cdr3_aa: CASSEYRGANEKLFF
cdr3_nt: TGTGCCAGCAGCGAATACAGGGGCGCTAATGAAAAACTGTTTTTT

v_call: TRBV7-3
d_call: -
clone_size: few
j_call: TRBJ2-1
cdr3_aa: CASSPGAGPYNEQFF
cdr3_nt: TGTGCCAGCAGCCCCGGAGCAGGGCCCTACAATGAGCAGTTCTTC

v_call: TRBV7-9
d_call: -
clone_size: -
j_call: TRBJ2-7
cdr3_aa: CASSPSTYEQYF
cdr3_nt: TGTGCCAGCAGCCCGTCAACCTACGAGCAGTACTTC

v_call: TRBV4-1
d_call: -
clone_size: -
j_call: TRBJ2-7
cdr3_aa: CASSQDQWGTERYEQYF
cdr3_nt: TGCGCCAGCAGCCAAGATCAATGGGGGACCGAACGCTACGAGCAGTACTTC

v_call: TRBV2
d_call: TRBD1
clone_size: -
j_call: TRBJ2-3
cdr3_aa: CASSEGTGADTQYF
cdr3_nt: TGTGCCAGCAGTGAAGGGACAGGGGCAGATACGCAGTATTTT

v_call: TRBV6-1
d_call: TRBD2
clone_size: few
j_call: TRBJ2-7
cdr3_aa: CASSKREVAYEQYF
cdr3_nt: TGTGCCAGCAGTAAGCGGGAGGTCGCCTACGAGCAGTACTTC

v_call: TRBV6-5
d_call: -
clone_size: once
j_call: TRBJ1-4
cdr3_aa: CASSRTGTTNEKLFF
cdr3_nt: TGTGCCAGCAGCCGTACAGGGACTACTAATGAAAAACTGTTTTTT

v_call: TRBV28
d_call: TRBD2
clone_size: -
j_call: TRBJ2-7
cdr3_aa: CASSLSSIGTSGRNEQYF
cdr3_nt: TGTGCCAGCAGTTTATCCTCGATCGGGACTAGCGGGAGGAACGAGCAGTACTTC

v_call: TRBV9
d_call: -
clone_size: -
j_call: TRBJ2-1
cdr3_aa: CASSVGVGGGSFMSSYNEQFF
cdr3_nt: TGTGCCAGCAGCGTAGGCGTAGGAGGTGGCAGCTTTATGAGCTCCTACAATGAGCAGTTCTTC

v_call: TRBV9
d_call: -
clone_size: -
j_call: TRBJ2-7
cdr3_aa: CASSEGQLVHEQYF
cdr3_nt: TGTGCCAGCAGCGAGGGGCAACTAGTTCACGAGCAGTACTTC

v_call: TRBV30
d_call: -
clone_size: -
j_call: TRBJ2-2
cdr3_aa: CACGRAGELFF
cdr3_nt: TGTGCCTGCGGCCGGGCCGGGGAGCTGTTTTTT

v_call: TRBV27
d_call: -
clone_size: -
j_call: TRBJ1-5
cdr3_aa: CASSLVGSLGNQPQHF
cdr3_nt: TGTGCCAGCAGTTTAGTGGGGAGTCTTGGCAATCAGCCCCAGCATTTT

v_call: TRBV28
d_call: -
clone_size: -
j_call: TRBJ1-1
cdr3_aa: CASNLLMNTEAFF
cdr3_nt: TGTGCCAGCAATTTGTTAATGAACACTGAAGCTTTCTTT

v_call: TRBV5-1
d_call: -
clone_size: few
j_call: TRBJ2-6
cdr3_aa: CASSKVTSGANVLTF
cdr3_nt: TGCGCCAGCAGCAAAGTAACCTCTGGGGCCAACGTCCTGACTTTC

v_call: TRBV27
d_call: TRBD2
clone_size: once
j_call: TRBJ2-2
cdr3_aa: CASSFLPEGVAGSNTGELFF
cdr3_nt: TGTGCCAGCAGTTTCCTCCCGGAGGGGGTAGCGGGATCGAACACCGGGGAGCTGTTTTTT

v_call: TRBV28
d_call: -
clone_size: -
j_call: TRBJ2-7
cdr3_aa: CASSFGGSAYEQYF
cdr3_nt: TGTGCCAGCAGTTTTGGTGGGAGTGCCTACGAGCAGTACTTC

v_call: TRBV11-2
d_call: -
clone_size: -
j_call: TRBJ1-2
cdr3_aa: CAINQSGTDIYGYTF
cdr3_nt: TGTGCCATCAACCAATCCGGGACCGACATTTATGGCTACACCTTC